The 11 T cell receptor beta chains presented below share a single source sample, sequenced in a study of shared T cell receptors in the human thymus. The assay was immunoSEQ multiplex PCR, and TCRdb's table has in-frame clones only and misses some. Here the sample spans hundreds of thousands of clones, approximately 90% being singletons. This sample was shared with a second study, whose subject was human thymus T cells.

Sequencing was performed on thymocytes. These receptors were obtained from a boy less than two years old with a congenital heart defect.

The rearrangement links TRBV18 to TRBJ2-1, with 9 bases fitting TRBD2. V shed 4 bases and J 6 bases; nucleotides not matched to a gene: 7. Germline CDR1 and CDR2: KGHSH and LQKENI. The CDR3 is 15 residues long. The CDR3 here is CASSLRGSGSNEQFF. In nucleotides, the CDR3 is TGTGCCAGCTCACTTAGGGGTAGCGGGAGCAATGAGCAGTTCTTC.

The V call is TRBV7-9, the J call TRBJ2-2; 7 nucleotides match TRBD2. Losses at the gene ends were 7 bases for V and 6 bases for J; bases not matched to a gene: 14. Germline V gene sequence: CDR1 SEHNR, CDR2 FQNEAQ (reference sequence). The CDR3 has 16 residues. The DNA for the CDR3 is TGTGCCAGCACCTTGGGAGGCGGGAGTAATTCCGGGGAGCTGTTTTTT. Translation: CASTLGGGSNSGELFF.

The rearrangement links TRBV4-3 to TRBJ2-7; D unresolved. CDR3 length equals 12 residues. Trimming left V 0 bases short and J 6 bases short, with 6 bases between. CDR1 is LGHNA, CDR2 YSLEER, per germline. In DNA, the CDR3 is TGCGCCAGCAGCCAAGATGAGCGCGAGCAGTACTTC. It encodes CASSQDEREQYF.

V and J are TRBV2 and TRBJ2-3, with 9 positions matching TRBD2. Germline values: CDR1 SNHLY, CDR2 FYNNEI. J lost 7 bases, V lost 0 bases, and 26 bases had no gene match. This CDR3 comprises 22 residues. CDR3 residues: CASSEAGAPEVWREGGQNTQYF. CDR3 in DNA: TGTGCCAGCAGTGAAGCAGGGGCCCCGGAGGTATGGCGGGAGGGCGGACAGAATACGCAGTATTTT.

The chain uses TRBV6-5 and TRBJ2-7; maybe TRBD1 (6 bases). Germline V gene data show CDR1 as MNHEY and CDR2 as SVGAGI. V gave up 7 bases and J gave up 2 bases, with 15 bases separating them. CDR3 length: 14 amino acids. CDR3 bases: TGTGCCAGCAAGGGGGAACCCGCGACCTACGAGCAGTACTTC. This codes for CASKGEPATYEQYF.

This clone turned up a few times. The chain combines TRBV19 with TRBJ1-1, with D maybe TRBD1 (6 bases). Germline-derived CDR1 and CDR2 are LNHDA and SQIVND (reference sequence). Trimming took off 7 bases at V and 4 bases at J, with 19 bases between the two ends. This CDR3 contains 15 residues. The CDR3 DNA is TGTGCCAGTACCACCTTTCCAGGGGCTGGCACTGAAGCTTTCTTT. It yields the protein CASTTFPGAGTEAFF. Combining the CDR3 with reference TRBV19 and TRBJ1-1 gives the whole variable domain DGGITQSPKYLFRKEGQNVTLSCEQNLNHDAMYWYRQDPGQGLRLIYYSQIVNDFQKGDIAEGYSVSREKKESFPLTVTSAQKNPTAFYLCASTTFPGAGTEAFFGQGTRLTVV.

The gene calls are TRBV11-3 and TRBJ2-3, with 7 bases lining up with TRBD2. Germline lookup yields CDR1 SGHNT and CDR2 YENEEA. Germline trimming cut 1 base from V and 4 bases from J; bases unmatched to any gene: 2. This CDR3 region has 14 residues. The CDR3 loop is CASSLGGSSDTQYF. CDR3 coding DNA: TGTGCCAGCAGCTTAGGCGGGAGTTCAGATACGCAGTATTTT.

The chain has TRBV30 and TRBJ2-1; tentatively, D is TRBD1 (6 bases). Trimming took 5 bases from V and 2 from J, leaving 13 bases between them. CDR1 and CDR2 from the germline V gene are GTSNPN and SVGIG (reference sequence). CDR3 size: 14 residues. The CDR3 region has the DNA TGTGCCTGGGCCCGAGGGACACCCTACAATGAGCAGTTCTTC. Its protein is CAWARGTPYNEQFF.

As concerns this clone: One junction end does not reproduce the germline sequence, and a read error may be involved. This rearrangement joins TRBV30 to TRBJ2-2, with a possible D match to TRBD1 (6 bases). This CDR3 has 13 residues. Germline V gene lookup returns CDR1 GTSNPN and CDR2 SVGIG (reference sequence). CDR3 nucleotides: TGTGCCTGGGGACAGAAGAACCCCGGGGAGCTGTTTTTT. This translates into CAWGQKNPGELFF.

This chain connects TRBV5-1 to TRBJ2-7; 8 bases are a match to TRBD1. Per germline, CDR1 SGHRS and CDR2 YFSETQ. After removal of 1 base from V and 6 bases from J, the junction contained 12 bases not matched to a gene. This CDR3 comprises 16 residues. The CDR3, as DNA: TGCGCCAGCAGCTTGTGGGCCCGTGACAGGGGTTCCGAGCAGTACTTC. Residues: CASSLWARDRGSEQYF.

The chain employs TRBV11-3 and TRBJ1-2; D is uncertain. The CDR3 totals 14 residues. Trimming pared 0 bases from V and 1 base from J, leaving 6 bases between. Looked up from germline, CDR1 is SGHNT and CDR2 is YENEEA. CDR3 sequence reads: CASSLERDNYGYTF. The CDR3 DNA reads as TGTGCCAGCAGCTTAGAGAGAGATAACTATGGCTACACCTTC.